This T cell receptor beta chain was retrieved from a study of T cell responses to AZD1222 COVID-19 vaccine. The data were produced by immunoSEQ multiplex PCR, yet TCRdb's version contains in-frame clones alone and is incomplete. The table lists 130,000 to 150,000 clones, 92% of them singletons. The specimen was peripheral blood, collected on day 0 of AZD1222 vaccination. The TCR comes from an adult in good health.

The CDR3 reads CASSFRGIPLEQYF. Here the CDR3 DNA reads TGTGCCAGCAGCTTTAGAGGGATCCCCCTCGAGCAGTACTTC. The J gene is TRBJ2-7, the V gene TRBV7-8; D might be TRBD2 (5 bases). Germline lookup yields CDR1 SGHVS and CDR2 FQNEAQ. Trimming took 3 bases from V and 6 from J, leaving 15 bases between them. The CDR3 consists of 14 residues.